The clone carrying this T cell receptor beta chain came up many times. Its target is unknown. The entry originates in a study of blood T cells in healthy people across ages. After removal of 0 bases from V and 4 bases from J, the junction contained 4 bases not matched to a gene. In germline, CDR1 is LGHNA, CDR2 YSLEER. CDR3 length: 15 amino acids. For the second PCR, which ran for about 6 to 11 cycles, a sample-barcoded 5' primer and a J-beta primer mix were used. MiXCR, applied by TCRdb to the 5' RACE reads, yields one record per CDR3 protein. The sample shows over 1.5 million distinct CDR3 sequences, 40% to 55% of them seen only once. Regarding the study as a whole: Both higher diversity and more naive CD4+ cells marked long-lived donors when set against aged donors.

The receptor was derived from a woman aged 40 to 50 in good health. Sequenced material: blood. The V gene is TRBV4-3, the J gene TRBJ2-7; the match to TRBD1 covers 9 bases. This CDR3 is CASSQDRGTGYEQYF. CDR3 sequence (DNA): TGCGCCAGCAGCCAAGATAGGGGGACAGGGTACGAGCAGTACTTC.